The TCR beta chain described here comes from a study of blood T cell repertoires in COVID-19. Across the study: The United States, Italy and Spain were the sources of the acute and convalescent COVID-19 samples. T cells, B-cell-depleted T cells, or PBMCs provided the cDNA or gDNA that served as material.

This CDR3 has 15 residues. The germline V gene encodes CDR1 MNHEY and CDR2 SVGAGI. With V trimmed by 4 bases and J by 8 bases, 9 bases remained unmatched. Under the authors' procedure: Quantification of nucleated cells was approximated via reference gene primer amplification. Profiled with immunoSEQ multiplex PCR; TCRdb holds only in-frame clones, not every one. V and J calls and clone size are those listed in that table; D and trimming were worked out from the DNA. Among approximately 290,000 clones listed, roughly nine tenths were seen once. Seattle-derived patients entered the study during active infection and were followed longitudinally.

The rearrangement joins TRBV6-5 to TRBJ1-5, with 9 nucleotides matching TRBD1. Sequenced sample: peripheral blood. The receptor comes from a woman in her 30s with COVID-19, enrolled during active disease. The CDR3 loop reads CASSSGQGYPKPQHF. CDR3 DNA sequence: TGTGCCAGCAGTTCGGGACAGGGATACCCTAAGCCCCAGCATTTT.